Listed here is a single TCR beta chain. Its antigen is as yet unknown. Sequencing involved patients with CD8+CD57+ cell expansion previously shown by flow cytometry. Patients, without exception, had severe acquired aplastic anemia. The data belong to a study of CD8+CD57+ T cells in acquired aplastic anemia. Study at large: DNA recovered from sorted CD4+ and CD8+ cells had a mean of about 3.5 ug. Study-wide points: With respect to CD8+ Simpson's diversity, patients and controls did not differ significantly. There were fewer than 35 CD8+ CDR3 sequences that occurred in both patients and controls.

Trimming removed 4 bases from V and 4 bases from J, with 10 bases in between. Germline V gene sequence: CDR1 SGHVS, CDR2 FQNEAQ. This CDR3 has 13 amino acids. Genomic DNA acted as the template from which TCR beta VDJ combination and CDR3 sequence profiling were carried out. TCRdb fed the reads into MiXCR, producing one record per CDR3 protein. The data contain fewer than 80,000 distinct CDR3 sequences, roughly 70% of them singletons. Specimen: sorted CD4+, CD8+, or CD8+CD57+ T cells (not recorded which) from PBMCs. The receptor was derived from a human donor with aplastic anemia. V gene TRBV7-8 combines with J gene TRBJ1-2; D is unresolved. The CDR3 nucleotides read TGTGCCAGCAGCTCCGACCCTGGCTATGGCTACACCTTC. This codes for CASSSDPGYGYTF.